Shown below are 23 T cell receptor beta chains from a single sample sequenced in a study of blood T cell repertoires in COVID-19. The table came from immunoSEQ multiplex PCR; TCRdb's copy has only in-frame clones and leaves some out. In the table there are around 94,000 clones, approximately 90% of which are singletons. The sequenced material came from peripheral blood. Every receptor here comes from a man over 45 with active COVID-19.

The chain links TRBV4-2 to TRBJ2-1, with 9 bases identical to TRBD2. The CDR3 loop spans 15 amino acids. The V gene's germline CDR1 is LGHNA and CDR2 YNFKEQ. The V segment lost 1 base and the J segment 8 bases; nucleotides outside the gene matches: 6. The CDR3 region is CASSQGSSGIDEQFF. The CDR3 DNA sequence: TGTGCCAGCAGCCAAGGGTCTAGCGGGATTGATGAGCAGTTCTTC.

V gene TRBV19 combines with J gene TRBJ1-5, with 7 nucleotides matching TRBD1. CDR3 length: 14 amino acids. Germline CDR1 LNHDA, CDR2 SQIVND (reference sequence). The trim removed 6 bases at V and 7 bases at J, leaving 9 bases unmatched. DNA for the CDR3: TGTGCCAGTAGCCAACAGGGGTGGAGGCAGCCCCAGCATTTT. This sequence encodes CASSQQGWRQPQHF.

This clone was counted once. This chain connects TRBV14 to TRBJ2-3, with D unresolved. V was trimmed by 4 bases and J by 8 bases, leaving 10 bases between them. Per germline, CDR1 SGHDN and CDR2 FVKESK. This CDR3 region has 12 residues. The CDR3 DNA sequence: TGTGCCAGCAGCCCTCTTTCCTCTACGCAGTATTTT. Its protein is CASSPLSSTQYF. The complete variable domain, with remaining parts taken from reference TRBV14 and TRBJ2-3, reads EAGVTQFPSHSVIEKGQTVTLRCDPISGHDNLYWYRRVMGKEIKFLLHFVKESKQDESGMPNNRFLAERTGGTYSTLKVQPAELEDSGVYFCASSPLSSTQYFGPGTRLTVL.

The gene calls are TRBV2 and TRBJ2-3; D not certain. The CDR3 length is 10 residues. The V end was cut by 3 bases, the J end by 14 bases, with 9 bases between. The V gene's germline CDR1 is SNHLY and CDR2 FYNNEI. The CDR3 region has the DNA TGTGCCAGCAGTGAGGCTTCCCCGTATTTT. It translates to CASSEASPYF.

The rearrangement joins TRBV7-9 to TRBJ2-5, with unresolved D. CDR1 and CDR2 (germline): SEHNR, FQNEAQ (reference sequence). Trimming took 5 bases from V and 3 from J, leaving 4 bases between them. The CDR3 runs to 11 residues. The CDR3, as DNA: TGTGCCAGCAGCGTCGAAGAGACCCAGTACTTC. Protein sequence: CASSVEETQYF.

This chain connects TRBV30 to TRBJ2-3; TRBD1 might be the D (6 bases). The CDR3 spans 13 residues. V lost 3 bases and J 6 bases, leaving 13 bases between the germline ends. Germline CDR1 is GTSNPN and CDR2 is SVGIG (reference sequence). The CDR3 loop reads CAWRLGTTDTQYF. The CDR3 nucleotides read TGTGCCTGGAGGTTGGGGACAACGGATACGCAGTATTTT.

This chain links TRBV18 with TRBJ1-1; D not certain. Germline CDR1 and CDR2: KGHSH and LQKENI. V lost 3 bases and J lost 1, with 6 bases in between. The CDR3 sequence is 13 residues long. The CDR3 here is CASSPKQNTEAFF. DNA of the CDR3: TGTGCCAGCTCACCTAAGCAGAACACTGAAGCTTTCTTT.

The CDR3 reads CASSLEGGGGSGQYF. The CDR3 DNA reads as TGTGCCAGCAGCTTAGAAGGCGGGGGCGGGTCTGGCCAGTACTTC. The chain links TRBV7-6 to TRBJ2-5; tentative D call: TRBD2 (7 bases). This CDR3 contains 15 residues. Trimming took 1 base from V and 10 from J, leaving 19 bases between them. Germline V gives CDR1 SGHVS, CDR2 FNYEAQ. The full variable domain, rest sourced from reference TRBV7-6 and TRBJ2-5, is GAGVSQSPRYKVTKRGQDVALRCDPISGHVSLYWYRQALGQGPEFLTYFNYEAQQDKSGLPNDRFSAERPEGSISTLTIQRTEQRDSAMYRCASSLEGGGGSGQYFGPGTRLLVL.

This chain links TRBV29-1 with TRBJ1-2; D is undetermined. The CDR3 loop spans 16 amino acids. Germline lookup yields CDR1 SQVTM and CDR2 ANQGSEA. Between the trimmed V and J ends, which lost 5 bases and 0 bases, there was a span of 19 bases. Here the CDR3 DNA reads TGCAGCGTTCGTGGGAGCTCGCGGGATGCTAACTATGGCTACACCTTC. This codes for CSVRGSSRDANYGYTF.

The V call is TRBV18, the J call TRBJ2-1, with 10 bases identical to TRBD2. Trimming cost V 0 bases and J 4 bases; bases outside gene matches: 3. The CDR3 has 16 residues. Germline CDR1 reads KGHSH; CDR2 reads LQKENI. The CDR3, as DNA: TGTGCCAGCTCACCACCTAGCGGGGGGCCATACAATGAGCAGTTCTTC. This translates into CASSPPSGGPYNEQFF.

This CDR3 is CASSQVYVGGSSGNTIYF. In DNA, the CDR3 is TGCGCCAGCAGCCAAGTTTATGTAGGGGGCAGCTCTGGAAACACCATATATTTT. The gene calls are TRBV4-1 and TRBJ1-3; 7 bases map to TRBD1. The trim removed 1 base at V and 0 bases at J, leaving 9 bases unmatched. Germline assignment: CDR1 MGHRA and CDR2 YSYEKL. This CDR3 comprises 18 residues.

The gene calls are TRBV7-9 and TRBJ2-3; D not resolved. The germline V gene has CDR1 SEHNR and CDR2 FQNEAQ (reference sequence). The CDR3 is made up of 13 amino acids. Between the trimmed V and J ends, which lost 1 base and 5 bases, there was a span of 7 bases. This CDR3 is CASSLGSGDTQYF. CDR3 sequence (DNA): TGTGCCAGCAGCTTAGGATCAGGAGATACGCAGTATTTT.

The chain is built from TRBV5-1 and TRBJ2-5; D is perhaps TRBD1 (6 bases). CDR1 SGHRS and CDR2 YFSETQ come from the germline V gene. The CDR3 is 14 residues long. V lost 4 bases to trimming and J lost 3 bases, with 13 bases between them. The CDR3 DNA reads TGCGCCAGCAGCCTACAAAACAGGGAAGAGACCCAGTACTTC. Translated, it gives CASSLQNREETQYF.

V usage is TRBV4-2 and J usage is TRBJ2-7; perhaps TRBD1 as D (6 bases). The CDR3 is 15 residues long. Trimming shortened V by 2 bases and J by 2 bases, and 13 bases separated the two germline ends. Germline CDR1 reads LGHNA; CDR2 reads YNFKEQ. The CDR3 sequence is CASSQFLDRAYEQYF. The CDR3 nucleotides read TGTGCCAGCAGCCAATTTCTGGACAGAGCCTACGAGCAGTACTTC.

The chain combines TRBV7-2 with TRBJ1-3; no clear D. The germline CDR1 and CDR2 sequences are SGHTA and FQGNSA. The V end lost 1 base, the J end lost 0 bases, and 4 bases lay between the germline ends. CDR3 length equals 14 residues. DNA for the CDR3: TGTGCCAGCAGCTTAGGGAGCTCTGGAAACACCATATATTTT. Residues: CASSLGSSGNTIYF.

The chain has TRBV5-4 and TRBJ2-7, with D possibly TRBD1 on 7 matching bases. The CDR3 runs 14 residues. The germline V gene encodes CDR1 SGHNT and CDR2 YYREEE (reference sequence). The germline V and J ends were trimmed by 2 bases and 5 bases, with 14 bases remaining between them. DNA of the CDR3: TGTGCCAGCAGCTTAAACAGGGGAGGTAACGAGCAGTACTTC. Its translation: CASSLNRGGNEQYF.

The chain is built from TRBV7-2 and TRBJ2-7, with D unclear. CDR1 SGHTA and CDR2 FQGNSA come from the germline V gene. This CDR3 is built from 13 residues. Trimming pared 5 bases from V and 3 bases from J, leaving 11 bases between. The CDR3 here is CASSPNHSYEQYF. The CDR3 DNA sequence: TGTGCCAGCAGCCCGAACCACAGCTACGAGCAGTACTTC.

This chain joins TRBV12-5 and TRBJ1-1; 8 nucleotides line up with TRBD1. V trimming: 0 bases; J trimming: 4 bases; junction bases outside the gene matches: 16. The CDR3 has 19 residues. CDR1 and CDR2 (germline): LGHNT, FRNRAP. In nucleotides, the CDR3 is TGTGCTAGTGGTTTGGTACTCATTTATAACAGGACAGGGACCACTGAAGCTTTCTTT. It codes for CASGLVLIYNRTGTTEAFF. Combining the CDR3 with reference TRBV12-5 and TRBJ1-1 gives the whole variable domain DARVTQTPRHKVTEMGQEVTMRCQPILGHNTVFWYRQTMMQGLELLAYFRNRAPLDDSGMPKDRFSAEMPDATLATLKIQPSEPRDSAVYFCASGLVLIYNRTGTTEAFFGQGTRLTVV.

This chain connects TRBV5-1 to TRBJ1-2; D unclear. The V gene lost 0 bases and the J gene lost 3 bases, with 9 bases spanning the gap. The CDR3 is 14 residues long. Germline V gene data show CDR1 as SGHRS and CDR2 as YFSETQ. The CDR3 protein is CASSLAGQDYGYTF. The CDR3 DNA reads TGCGCCAGCAGCTTGGCCGGTCAAGACTATGGCTACACCTTC.

This clone was observed once. The DNA for the CDR3 is TGCGCCAGCAGTCAATCGTTCGGAGGGGGCGCCTACAATGAGCAGTTCTTC. It is translated as CASSQSFGGGAYNEQFF. The rearrangement joins TRBV23-1 to TRBJ2-1, with D maybe TRBD1 (7 bases). TRBV23-1 is known as an ORF, though its function is uncertain. The CDR3 covers 17 residues. V dropped 0 bases and J dropped 2 bases, with 14 bases sitting between them.

The CDR3 sequence: CASSVATGQGNYGYTF. In DNA, the CDR3 is TGTGCCAGCAGCGTAGCTACGGGACAGGGGAACTATGGCTACACCTTC. The chain joins TRBV9 to TRBJ1-2; 10 nucleotides line up with TRBD1. The CDR3 loop spans 16 amino acids. Germline V gene lookup returns CDR1 SGDLS and CDR2 YYNGEE. V shed 0 bases, J shed 2 bases, and the junction held 4 bases outside the gene matches.

This clone was seen only once. The rearrangement links TRBV7-2 to TRBJ1-2; 11 bases line up with TRBD1. The trim removed 1 base at V and 5 bases at J, leaving 6 bases unmatched. The CDR3 runs to 16 residues. The V gene's germline CDR1 is SGHTA and CDR2 FQGNSA. The CDR3: CASSLVRGQGEYGYTF. In DNA, the CDR3 is TGTGCCAGCAGCTTAGTACGGGGACAGGGGGAATATGGCTACACCTTC.

The count of this clone is one. V is TRBV12-3 or TRBV12-4 and J is TRBJ2-7, with D possibly TRBD2 on 5 matching bases. Trimming took off 6 bases at V and 2 bases at J, with 11 bases between the two ends. CDR3 length: 13 amino acids. Here the CDR3 DNA reads TGTGCCAGCAGGGAGGACGTTCCCTACGAGCAGTACTTC. Translating it yields CASREDVPYEQYF.